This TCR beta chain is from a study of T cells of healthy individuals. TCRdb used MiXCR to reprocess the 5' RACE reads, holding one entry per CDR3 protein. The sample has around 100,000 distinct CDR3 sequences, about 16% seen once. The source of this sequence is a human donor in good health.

The CDR3 region is CASSLAGQPGNTIYF. The CDR3 DNA follows: TGCGCCAGCAGCTTGGCCGGGCAGCCTGGAAACACCATATATTTT. This chain links TRBV5-1 with TRBJ1-3; D ambiguous. The CDR3 contains 15 residues. V lost 0 bases and J 2 bases, leaving 9 bases between the germline ends. Germline CDR1 is SGHRS and CDR2 is YFSETQ.